A single sample is the source of the 8 T cell receptor beta chains below, sequenced in a study of PD-1 blockade in classical Hodgkin lymphoma. Every single patient, without exception, relapsed after autologous stem cell transplantation, and brentuximab vedotin exposure varied. Assay used: immunoSEQ multiplex PCR; TCRdb lists only in-frame clones, some missing. This table has 90,000 to 100,000 clones, roughly four fifths appearing once. The material was peripheral blood mononuclear cells (PBMCs), obtained before the second cycle of nivolumab. The receptors originated from a human donor with classical Hodgkin lymphoma.

The rearrangement uses TRBV28 and TRBJ2-3, with D uncertain. The CDR3 is 15 amino acids. Trimming took 6 bases from V and 2 from J, leaving 15 bases between them. CDR1 and CDR2 (germline): MDHEN, SYDVKM. CDR3 loop: CASSPRTAYTDTQYF. The CDR3 DNA reads as TGTGCCAGCAGCCCCCGCACGGCCTACACAGATACGCAGTATTTT.

The chain employs TRBV5-1 and TRBJ2-2; 9 bases are a match to TRBD1. CDR3 length equals 15 residues. Trimming took 0 bases from V and 5 from J; bases not matched to a gene: 2. CDR1 SGHRS and CDR2 YFSETQ come from the germline V gene. This CDR3 is CASSLDRGQTGELFF. CDR3 DNA: TGCGCCAGCAGCTTGGACAGGGGGCAAACCGGGGAGCTGTTTTTT.

V is TRBV4-1 and J is TRBJ1-1, with unresolved D. Germline assignment: CDR1 MGHRA and CDR2 YSYEKL. Trimming left V 4 bases short and J 5 bases short, with 14 bases between. The CDR3 length is 14 residues. Here the CDR3 reads CASSRDGVQTEAFF. The CDR3 nucleotides read TGCGCCAGCAGCCGAGATGGGGTGCAGACTGAAGCTTTCTTT.

This clone was seen only once. The sample holds other DNA sequences that translate to the same CDR3. The rearrangement uses TRBV30 and TRBJ1-4, with a possible D match to TRBD1 (5 bases). Germline V lookup: CDR1 GTSNPN, CDR2 SVGIG (reference sequence). This CDR3 is built from 12 residues. The V gene lost 3 bases and the J gene lost 4 bases, with 6 bases spanning the gap. The CDR3 DNA sequence: TGTGCCTGGAGGGGGGTTAATGAAAAACTGTTTTTT. This gives the protein CAWRGVNEKLFF.

Concerning this clone: This CDR3 is also generated by other DNA sequences in the sample. J is TRBJ2-7 and V is TRBV7-2; 9 positions match TRBD2. The V gene's germline CDR1 is SGHTA and CDR2 FQGNSA. With 5 bases clipped from V and 3 bases from J, the junction kept 8 bases outside the gene matches. The CDR3 spans 15 residues. CDR3 region: CASSSLGLAFYEQYF. CDR3 bases: TGTGCCAGCAGCAGCCTGGGACTAGCATTCTACGAGCAGTACTTC.

The CDR3 DNA follows: TGTGCCAGCAGTAAAGGGACAGGGGTTGGTACTGAAGCTTTCTTT. It translates to CASSKGTGVGTEAFF. The chain joins TRBV2 to TRBJ1-1; 10 nucleotides match TRBD1. After removal of 5 bases from V and 5 bases from J, the junction contained 8 bases not matched to a gene. Germline lookup yields CDR1 SNHLY and CDR2 FYNNEI. This CDR3 has 15 amino acids.

This chain joins TRBV14 and TRBJ2-5, with TRBD2 identical over 10 bases. The CDR3 loop spans 16 amino acids. The ends lost 2 bases at V and 1 base at J; junction bases unmatched: 4. CDR1 and CDR2 from the germline V gene are SGHDN and FVKESK. Written as DNA, the CDR3 is TGTGCCAGCAGCCAAATCGGGACTAGCGTCCAAGAGACCCAGTACTTC. It yields the protein CASSQIGTSVQETQYF.

This clone was seen a handful of times. The V gene is TRBV19, the J gene TRBJ1-2, with D possibly being TRBD1 (6 bases). In germline, CDR1 is LNHDA, CDR2 SQIVND (reference sequence). The CDR3 is made up of 15 amino acids. V lost 5 bases to trimming and J lost 0 bases, with 13 bases between them. The CDR3 nucleotides are TGTGCCAGTAGTGTTACAGGGAGTGCTAACTATGGCTACACCTTC. Its translation: CASSVTGSANYGYTF. Full variable domain (missing parts from reference TRBV19 and TRBJ1-2): DGGITQSPKYLFRKEGQNVTLSCEQNLNHDAMYWYRQDPGQGLRLIYYSQIVNDFQKGDIAEGYSVSREKKESFPLTVTSAQKNPTAFYLCASSVTGSANYGYTFGSGTRLTVV.